These 27 T cell receptor beta chains were sequenced from one sample in a study of blood T cell repertoires in COVID-19. Generated by immunoSEQ multiplex PCR, the TCRdb table keeps only in-frame clones and is missing some. The sample yields roughly 110,000 clones, less than 85% seen once. The sequenced sample consisted of peripheral blood. All receptors derive from a woman aged 60-75 years with acute or convalescent COVID-19.

The gene calls are TRBV5-1 and TRBJ2-3, with TRBD2 identical over 9 bases. The germline gives CDR1 SGHRS, CDR2 YFSETQ. The V gene end was trimmed by 1 base and the J gene end by 4 bases; junction bases not matched to a gene: 7. This CDR3 has 16 residues. The CDR3 nucleotides read TGCGCCAGCAGCTTGAATGGGCAGCGGGGGGCAGATACGCAGTATTTT. This translates into CASSLNGQRGADTQYF. The full variable domain, completed using reference TRBV5-1 and TRBJ2-3, is KAGVTQTPRYLIKTRGQQVTLSCSPISGHRSVSWYQQTPGQGLQFLFEYFSETQRNKGNFPGRFSGRQFSNSRSEMNVSTLELGDSALYLCASSLNGQRGADTQYFGPGTRLTVL.

This clone has only one observation. The V and J genes are TRBV19 and TRBJ1-2; D unresolved. The germline V and J ends were trimmed by 3 bases and 3 bases, with 11 bases remaining between them. The CDR3 totals 14 residues. In germline, CDR1 is LNHDA, CDR2 SQIVND (reference sequence). The CDR3 DNA sequence: TGTGCCAGTAGTATCGGCAAGGACTACTATGGCTACACCTTC. This sequence encodes CASSIGKDYYGYTF.

This clone has more than one count but fewer than ten. The chain is built from TRBV2 and TRBJ1-1, with D possibly TRBD1 on 5 matching bases. CDR3 length: 13 amino acids. V lost 10 bases and J lost 1, with 13 bases in between. CDR1 is SNHLY and CDR2 is FYNNEI in the germline V gene. The CDR3 is CATDQGWNTEAFF. CDR3 coding DNA: TGTGCCACCGATCAGGGATGGAACACTGAAGCTTTCTTT.

The V gene is TRBV19, the J gene TRBJ1-3, with a weak D call TRBD1 (6 bases). This CDR3 is 16 amino acids long. V was cut by 4 bases and J by 0 bases, with 13 bases left in between. Germline lookup yields CDR1 LNHDA and CDR2 SQIVND (reference sequence). The CDR3 protein is CASSSRDTGSGNTIYF. CDR3 nucleotides: TGTGCCAGTAGTAGTAGGGACACCGGCTCTGGAAACACCATATATTTT.

This clone was seen only a few times. The chain couples TRBV6-5 to TRBJ2-1, with no clear D. CDR1 and CDR2 from the germline V gene are MNHEY and SVGAGI. This CDR3 is 14 amino acids long. V was shortened by 4 bases and J by 0 bases, with 7 bases between the two germline ends. This CDR3 reads CASSFFGSYNEQFF. The DNA of the CDR3 is TGTGCCAGCAGTTTTTTCGGCTCCTACAATGAGCAGTTCTTC.

The V and J genes are TRBV9 and TRBJ1-3; a weak D match, TRBD1 (6 bases). In germline, CDR1 is SGDLS, CDR2 YYNGEE. Between the trimmed V and J ends, which lost 0 bases and 4 bases, there was a span of 11 bases. This CDR3 has 15 residues. CDR3 amino acids: CASSVDSGEGNTIYF. In DNA, the CDR3 is TGTGCCAGCAGCGTAGATTCAGGGGAGGGAAACACCATATATTTT.

This clone was recorded once. This rearrangement joins TRBV2 to TRBJ2-2; maybe TRBD1 (6 bases). Germline loops: CDR1 SNHLY, CDR2 FYNNEI. V lost 4 bases to trimming and J lost 1 base, with 7 bases between them. This CDR3 has 14 residues. The CDR3 loop reads CASSGTVNTGELFF. As DNA, the CDR3 is TGTGCCAGCAGTGGGACAGTGAACACCGGGGAGCTGTTTTTT.

V is TRBV2 and J is TRBJ1-2, with D perhaps TRBD1 (6 bases). This CDR3 has 13 residues. The V gene lost 8 bases and the J gene lost 4 bases, with 14 bases spanning the gap. CDR1 and CDR2 from the germline V gene are SNHLY and FYNNEI. In DNA, the CDR3 is TGTGCCAGCGGAAGGACAGCTTTCTATGGCTACACCTTC. Amino acids: CASGRTAFYGYTF.

V usage is TRBV2 and J usage is TRBJ2-2; 14 bases fit TRBD2. This CDR3 comprises 16 residues. From germline, CDR1 is SNHLY and CDR2 FYNNEI. Trimming took 6 bases from V and 4 from J; bases not matched to a gene: 4. DNA of the CDR3: TGTGCCAGCAGCTGGGGACTAGCGGGAGTCACCGGGGAGCTGTTTTTT. Its protein is CASSWGLAGVTGELFF.

This chain uses TRBV19 with TRBJ2-3, with D possibly TRBD2 on 7 matching bases. CDR3 length: 17 residues. The V gene lost 5 bases and the J gene lost 0 bases, with 18 bases spanning the gap. Germline assignment: CDR1 LNHDA and CDR2 SQIVND (reference sequence). The CDR3 DNA sequence: TGTGCCAGTAGTCCCGGGGGGCTTCCCTCTAGCACAGATACGCAGTATTTT. Translation: CASSPGGLPSSTDTQYF.

V is TRBV3-1 (or the pseudogene TRBV3-2) and J is TRBJ2-3; tentatively, D is TRBD2 (6 bases). Germline V gene sequence: CDR1 LGHDT, CDR2 YNNKEL (reference sequence). The CDR3 runs to 13 residues. Between the trimmed V and J ends, which lost 0 bases and 5 bases, there was a span of 6 bases. The CDR3 nucleotides read TGTGCCAGCAGCCAAGACGGGGGAGATACGCAGTATTTT. It encodes CASSQDGGDTQYF.

This clone occurred once. The rearrangement joins TRBV7-9 to TRBJ1-2; no reliable D call. Deletions cut 2 bases from V and 4 bases from J, with 11 bases between. Germline V lookup: CDR1 SEHNR, CDR2 FQNEAQ (reference sequence). The CDR3 extends over 14 amino acids. The DNA for the CDR3 is TGTGCCAGCAGCTTAAACGAGGGAGTCTATGGCTACACCTTC. Protein product: CASSLNEGVYGYTF.

This clone was found once. This chain uses TRBV19 with TRBJ1-6; no reliable D call. V lost 0 bases and J 3 bases, leaving 12 bases between the germline ends. CDR1 LNHDA and CDR2 SQIVND come from the germline V gene (reference sequence). There are 17 residues in the CDR3. The CDR3 region has the DNA TGTGCCAGTAGTATAGATACTACACGGCTCTATAATTCACCCCTCCACTTT. Translated: CASSIDTTRLYNSPLHF.

The J gene is TRBJ2-1, the V gene TRBV2; 8 nucleotides line up with TRBD2. CDR1 SNHLY and CDR2 FYNNEI come from the germline V gene. This CDR3 has 14 residues. Trimming took 6 bases from V and 4 from J; bases not matched to a gene: 5. CDR3 sequence reads: CASRREAAYNEQFF. The CDR3, as DNA: TGTGCCAGCAGGCGGGAGGCCGCATACAATGAGCAGTTCTTC.

The CDR3 DNA sequence: TGCGCCAGCAGCTTGGTAGCGGGGGCCCAAGAGACCCAGTACTTC. This codes for CASSLVAGAQETQYF. The chain couples TRBV5-1 to TRBJ2-5; 9 bases line up with TRBD2. The trim removed 0 bases at V and 1 base at J, leaving 1 base unmatched. The CDR3 covers 15 residues. Germline CDR1 and CDR2: SGHRS and YFSETQ. The complete variable domain, with remaining parts taken from reference TRBV5-1 and TRBJ2-5, reads KAGVTQTPRYLIKTRGQQVTLSCSPISGHRSVSWYQQTPGQGLQFLFEYFSETQRNKGNFPGRFSGRQFSNSRSEMNVSTLELGDSALYLCASSLVAGAQETQYFGPGTRLLVL.

J is TRBJ1-4 and V is TRBV15; D is uncertain. Germline V gene data show CDR1 as LNHNV and CDR2 as YYDKDF (reference sequence). The V gene lost 6 bases and the J gene lost 8 bases, with 16 bases spanning the gap. CDR3 size: 14 residues. CDR3 sequence reads: CATRFTGESEKLFF. In DNA, the CDR3 is TGTGCCACCAGATTTACGGGTGAGAGCGAAAAACTGTTTTTT.

The J gene is TRBJ2-2, the V gene TRBV18; unclear D gene. V lost 3 bases and J lost 3, with 8 bases in between. Looked up from germline, CDR1 is KGHSH and CDR2 is LQKENI. The CDR3 has 14 residues. CDR3 in amino acids: CASSPRVDTGELFF. CDR3 in DNA: TGTGCCAGCTCACCCCGGGTGGACACCGGGGAGCTGTTTTTT.

The chain combines TRBV7-9 with TRBJ1-6; 7 nucleotides align to TRBD1. This CDR3 region has 14 residues. Germline CDR1 SEHNR, CDR2 FQNEAQ (reference sequence). J gave up 6 bases and V 6 bases, and 5 bases lay outside the gene matches. The CDR3 DNA is TGTGCCAGCAGGCCGACAGGGCCTAATTCACCCCTCCACTTT. Translated, it gives CASRPTGPNSPLHF.

The gene calls are TRBV6-5 and TRBJ1-2; 7 bases are a match to TRBD1. The CDR3 covers 14 residues. Germline V gives CDR1 MNHEY, CDR2 SVGAGI. The V and J ends lost 6 bases and 3 bases, in that order; junction bases with no gene match: 7. The CDR3 protein is CASSSSDRDYGYTF. CDR3 DNA: TGTGCCAGCAGCTCCTCAGACAGGGACTATGGCTACACCTTC.

To note about this clone: It may be a read error: a sequence one base away is much more abundant. This same CDR3 is encoded by further DNA sequences in the sample. V is TRBV30 and J is TRBJ1-2; a possible D gene is TRBD1 (6 bases). In germline, CDR1 is GTSNPN, CDR2 SVGIG (reference sequence). The CDR3 consists of 15 residues. The CDR3 is CAGAIGRGDSYGYTF. The CDR3 nucleotides are TGTGCGGGGGCTATCGGCCGGGGGGATTCGTATGGCTACACCTTC.

The rearrangement uses TRBV27 and TRBJ1-5; possible D gene TRBD1, 6 bases. V shed 6 bases and J shed 7 bases, with 19 bases lying between them. Germline V lookup: CDR1 MNHEY, CDR2 SMNVEV (reference sequence). The CDR3 runs to 15 residues. The CDR3 protein is CASSLFTGGGQPQHF. The CDR3 bases are TGTGCCAGCAGCCTGTTTACGGGGGGCGGGCAGCCCCAGCATTTT.

The rearrangement links TRBV24-1 to TRBJ2-1; tentatively, D is TRBD2 (6 bases). CDR1 and CDR2 from the germline V gene are KGHDR and SFDVKD. CDR3 length: 16 amino acids. The V end was cut by 4 bases, the J end by 0 bases, with 12 bases between. The CDR3 here is CATSESSGSSYNEQFF. CDR3 in DNA: TGTGCCACCAGTGAGAGTAGCGGTAGCTCCTACAATGAGCAGTTCTTC.

CDR3 DNA: TGTGCCAGCAGTGAAACCGGGACAGGGGGCTACGAGCAGTACTTC. This sequence encodes CASSETGTGGYEQYF. J is TRBJ2-7 and V is TRBV6-1; 11 bases map to TRBD1. V lost 2 bases and J lost 3; bases outside the gene matches: 3. Germline-derived CDR1 and CDR2 are MNHNS and SASEGT. CDR3 length: 15 residues.

The chain couples TRBV7-6 to TRBJ1-3, with TRBD1 as a possible D gene (5 bases). The CDR3 is 15 amino acids. Trimming cost V 3 bases and J 0 bases, with 9 bases left between them. Germline V gives CDR1 SGHVS, CDR2 FNYEAQ. The CDR3 coding sequence is TGTGCCAGCAGCTTGGGGACTGACTCTGGAAACACCATATATTTT. This encodes CASSLGTDSGNTIYF.

The V and J genes are TRBV12-5 and TRBJ2-2; 8 bases are a match to TRBD1. The germline V gene has CDR1 LGHNT and CDR2 FRNRAP. V dropped 2 bases and J dropped 1; count of bases not matched to a gene: 6. The CDR3 is made up of 17 amino acids. In nucleotides, the CDR3 is TGTGCTAGTGGTTTGCCCCTGACAGGGGAGAACACCGGGGAGCTGTTTTTT. This sequence encodes CASGLPLTGENTGELFF.

The V call is TRBV6-5, the J call TRBJ2-1; TRBD1 agrees at 8 bases. This CDR3 has 14 amino acids. Germline-derived CDR1 and CDR2 are MNHEY and SVGAGI. V gave up 8 bases and J gave up 6 bases; unmatched junction bases: 9. CDR3 sequence (DNA): TGTGCCAGCCGACAAGATGACAGGGGCAATGAGCAGTTCTTC. Encoded protein: CASRQDDRGNEQFF.

The chain links TRBV29-1 to TRBJ2-7, with 9 nucleotides matching TRBD2. Germline loops: CDR1 SQVTM, CDR2 ANQGSEA. The CDR3 consists of 14 residues. The trim removed 3 bases at V and 0 bases at J, leaving 3 bases unmatched. For the CDR3, the DNA is TGCAGCGTTGACACTAGCGGGTCCTCCTACGAGCAGTACTTC. As protein: CSVDTSGSSYEQYF.